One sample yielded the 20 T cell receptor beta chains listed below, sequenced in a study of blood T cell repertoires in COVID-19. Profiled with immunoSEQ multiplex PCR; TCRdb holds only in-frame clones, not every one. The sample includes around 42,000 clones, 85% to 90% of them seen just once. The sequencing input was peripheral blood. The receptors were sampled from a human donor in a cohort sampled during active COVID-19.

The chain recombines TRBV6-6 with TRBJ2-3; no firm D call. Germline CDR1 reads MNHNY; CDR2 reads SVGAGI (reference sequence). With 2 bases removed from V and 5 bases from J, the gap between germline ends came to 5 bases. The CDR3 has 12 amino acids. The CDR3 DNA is TGTGCCAGCAGTTACACGAGAGATACGCAGTATTTT. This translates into CASSYTRDTQYF.

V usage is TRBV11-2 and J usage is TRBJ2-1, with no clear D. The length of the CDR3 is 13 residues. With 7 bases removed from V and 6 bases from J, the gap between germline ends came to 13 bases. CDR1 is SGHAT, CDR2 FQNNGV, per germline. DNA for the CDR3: TGTGCCAGCACGCTAGTTTTGGGCAATGAGCAGTTCTTC. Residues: CASTLVLGNEQFF.

The CDR3 region is CASSLTSGISYEQYF. The CDR3 DNA is TGTGCCAGCAGTTTAACTAGCGGGATTTCCTACGAGCAGTACTTC. V is TRBV2 and J is TRBJ2-7; 10 bases match TRBD2. The J segment lost 1 base and the V segment lost 5 bases, leaving 5 bases of the junction unmatched. CDR1 SNHLY and CDR2 FYNNEI come from the germline V gene. The CDR3 loop spans 15 amino acids.

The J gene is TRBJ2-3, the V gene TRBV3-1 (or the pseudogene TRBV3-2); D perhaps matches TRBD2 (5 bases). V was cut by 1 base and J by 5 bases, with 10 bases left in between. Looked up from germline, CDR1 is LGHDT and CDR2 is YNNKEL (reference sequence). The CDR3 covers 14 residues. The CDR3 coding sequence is TGTGCCAGCAGCCAAGGACTTGCGGGAGATACGCAGTATTTT. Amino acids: CASSQGLAGDTQYF.

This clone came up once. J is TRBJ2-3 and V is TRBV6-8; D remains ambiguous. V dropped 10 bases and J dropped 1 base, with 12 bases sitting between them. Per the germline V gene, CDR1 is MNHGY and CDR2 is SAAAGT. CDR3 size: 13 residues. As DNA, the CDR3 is TGTGCCACCTGCACCCGGGGCACAGATACGCAGTATTTT. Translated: CATCTRGTDTQYF.

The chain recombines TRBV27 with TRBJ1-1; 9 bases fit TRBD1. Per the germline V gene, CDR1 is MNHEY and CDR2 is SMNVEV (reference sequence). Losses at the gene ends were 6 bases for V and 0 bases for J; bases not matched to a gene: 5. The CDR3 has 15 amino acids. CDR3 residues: CASRDRGNMNTEAFF. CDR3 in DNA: TGTGCCAGCAGGGACAGGGGCAACATGAACACTGAAGCTTTCTTT.

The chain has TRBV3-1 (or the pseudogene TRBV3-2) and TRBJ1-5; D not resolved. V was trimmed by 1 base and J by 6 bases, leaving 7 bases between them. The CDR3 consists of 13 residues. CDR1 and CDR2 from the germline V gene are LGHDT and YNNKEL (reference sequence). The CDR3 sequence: CASSQGGGQPQHF. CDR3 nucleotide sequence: TGTGCCAGCAGCCAAGGGGGAGGTCAGCCCCAGCATTTT.

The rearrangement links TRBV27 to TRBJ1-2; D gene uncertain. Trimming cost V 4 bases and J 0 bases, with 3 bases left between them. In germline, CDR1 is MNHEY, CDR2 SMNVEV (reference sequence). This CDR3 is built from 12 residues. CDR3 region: CASSSSNYGYTF. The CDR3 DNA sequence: TGTGCCAGCAGTTCCTCTAACTATGGCTACACCTTC.

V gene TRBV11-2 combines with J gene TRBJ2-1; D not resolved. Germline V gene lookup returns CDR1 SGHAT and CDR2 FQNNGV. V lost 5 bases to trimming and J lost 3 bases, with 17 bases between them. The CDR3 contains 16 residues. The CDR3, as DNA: TGTGCCAGCAGCCCCTTTCTGGCAGCTAGCTACAATGAGCAGTTCTTC. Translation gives CASSPFLAASYNEQFF.

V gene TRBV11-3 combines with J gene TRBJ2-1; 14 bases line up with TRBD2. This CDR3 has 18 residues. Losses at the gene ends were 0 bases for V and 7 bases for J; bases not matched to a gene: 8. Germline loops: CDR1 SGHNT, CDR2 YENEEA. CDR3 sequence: CASSLESGLAGVGNEQFF. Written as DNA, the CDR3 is TGTGCCAGCAGCTTAGAATCGGGACTAGCGGGAGTGGGAAATGAGCAGTTCTTC.

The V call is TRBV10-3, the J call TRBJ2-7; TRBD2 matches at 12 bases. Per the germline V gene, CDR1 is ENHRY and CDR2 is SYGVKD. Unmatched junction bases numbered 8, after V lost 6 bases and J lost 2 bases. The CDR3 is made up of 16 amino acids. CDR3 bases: TGTGCCATCAGCCCGGAGACTAGCGGGAGAACCTACGAGCAGTACTTC. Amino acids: CAISPETSGRTYEQYF.

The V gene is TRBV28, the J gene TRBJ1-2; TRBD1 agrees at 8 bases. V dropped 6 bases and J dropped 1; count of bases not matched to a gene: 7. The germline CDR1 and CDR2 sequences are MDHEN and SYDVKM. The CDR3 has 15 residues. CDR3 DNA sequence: TGTGCCAGCAGGGTTAGGACAGGGAATAACTATGGCTACACCTTC. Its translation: CASRVRTGNNYGYTF.

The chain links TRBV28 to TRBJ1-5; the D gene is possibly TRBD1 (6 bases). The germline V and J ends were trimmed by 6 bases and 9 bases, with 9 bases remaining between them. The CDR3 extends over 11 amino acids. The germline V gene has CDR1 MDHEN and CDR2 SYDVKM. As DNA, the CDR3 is TGTGCCAGCAGGGGGGCAGGGCCCCAGCATTTT. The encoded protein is CASRGAGPQHF.

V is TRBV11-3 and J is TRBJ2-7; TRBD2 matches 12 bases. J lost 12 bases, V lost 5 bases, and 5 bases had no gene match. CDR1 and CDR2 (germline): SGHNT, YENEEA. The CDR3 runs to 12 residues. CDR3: CASSIGLAGLYF. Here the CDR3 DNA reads TGTGCCAGCAGCATCGGACTAGCGGGACTGTACTTC.

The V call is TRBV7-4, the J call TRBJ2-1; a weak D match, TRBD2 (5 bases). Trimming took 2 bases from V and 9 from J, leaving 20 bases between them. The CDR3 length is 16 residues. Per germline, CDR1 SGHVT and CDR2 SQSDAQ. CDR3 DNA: TGTGCCAGCAGCTTATTAGAACTAGTGTGGTCTTTTGAGCAGTTCTTC. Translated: CASSLLELVWSFEQFF.

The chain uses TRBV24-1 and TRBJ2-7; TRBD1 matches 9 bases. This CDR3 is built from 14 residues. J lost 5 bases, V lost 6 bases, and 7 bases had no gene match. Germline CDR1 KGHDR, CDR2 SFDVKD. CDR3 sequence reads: CATSTRDRAHEQYF. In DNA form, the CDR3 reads TGTGCCACCAGTACCCGGGACAGGGCCCACGAGCAGTACTTC.

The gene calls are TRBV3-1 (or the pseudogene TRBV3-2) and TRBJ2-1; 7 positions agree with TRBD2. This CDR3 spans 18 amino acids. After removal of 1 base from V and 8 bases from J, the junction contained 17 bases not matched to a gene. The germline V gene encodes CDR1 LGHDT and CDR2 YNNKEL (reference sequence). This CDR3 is CASSQAAAGDPSRDEQFF. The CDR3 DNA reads TGTGCCAGCAGCCAAGCAGCGGCGGGGGACCCTAGCAGGGATGAGCAGTTCTTC.

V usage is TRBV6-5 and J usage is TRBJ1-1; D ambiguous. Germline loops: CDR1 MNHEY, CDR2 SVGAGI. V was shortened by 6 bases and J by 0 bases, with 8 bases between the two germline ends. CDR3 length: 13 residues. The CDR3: CASSQQLNTEAFF. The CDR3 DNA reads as TGTGCCAGCAGCCAACAGTTGAACACTGAAGCTTTCTTT.

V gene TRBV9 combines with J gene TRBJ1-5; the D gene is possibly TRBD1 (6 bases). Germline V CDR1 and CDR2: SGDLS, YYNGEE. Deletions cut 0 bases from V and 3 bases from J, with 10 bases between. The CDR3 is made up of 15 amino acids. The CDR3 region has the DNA TGTGCCAGCAGCGTAGAGGGACACTTCAATCAGCCCCAGCATTTT. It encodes CASSVEGHFNQPQHF.

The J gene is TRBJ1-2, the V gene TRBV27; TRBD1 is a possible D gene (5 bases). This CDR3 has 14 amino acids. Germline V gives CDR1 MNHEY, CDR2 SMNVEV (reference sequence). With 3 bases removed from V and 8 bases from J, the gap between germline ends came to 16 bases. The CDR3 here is CASSFVGETRGYTF. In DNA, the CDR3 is TGTGCCAGCAGTTTTGTGGGGGAGACTAGGGGCTACACCTTC.